This T cell receptor (beta chain) comes out of a study of shared clonotypes between healthy human individuals. Study overall: The plates for each donor numbered three CD4 naive, three CD4 memory, two CD8 naive and one CD8 memory. The study's findings and limits: Sharing across a few donors was seen in 4.5% to 5.5% of naive CD4 clonotypes.

Turning to this clone: What it recognizes is unknown.

Assay: immunoSEQ multiplex PCR; the TCRdb copy retains only in-frame clones and omits some. The table shows about 2.2 million clones, with around 93% occurring only once. V lost 3 bases and J lost 0, with 7 bases in between. CDR3 length: 13 amino acids. Germline CDR1 SGDLS, CDR2 YYNGEE. Naive-designated CD8 cells lacked CD45RO, were positively enriched for CCR7, and omitted terminally differentiated effector memory CD45RA+ cells. This clonotype originated in a young man in good health. Some clones in this sample may be carry-over from other donors' samples. Material: naive CD8+ T cells from PBMCs. The V call is TRBV9, the J call TRBJ2-7; no firm D call. The CDR3 sequence is CASSERSSYEQYF. CDR3 DNA: TGTGCCAGCAGCGAAAGATCCTCCTACGAGCAGTACTTC.